This T cell receptor beta chain is from a study of spatial heterogeneity in lung cancer (dated by TCRdb to between 2018 and 2021). For context, the study as a whole: Beta-chain transcripts were consistently detected in greater numbers than alpha-chain transcripts, which likely reflected higher beta-chain transcript abundance. A strong correlation was found between TCR transcript counts in tumor regions and a T cell transcriptional module score from matched bulk RNA-seq. In the raw uncorrected reads, each unique combination of TCR and UMI appeared more than ten times on average. The study quantitatively compared TCR alpha and beta repertoires across multiple tumor regions, matched nontumor lung and blood in non-small cell lung cancer. TCR repertoire features were related to nonsynonymous mutation counts determined by whole-exome sequencing of tumor tissue. At surgery, hundreds of tumor regions, 61 to 65 matched nontumor lung samples and fewer than 60 PBMC samples were TCR-sequenced for both alpha and beta chains. General findings and caveats noted by the study authors: The number of expanded intratumoral alpha and beta TCRs correlated with the tumor nonsynonymous mutation count. TCR-seq coverage of tumor T cells was estimated to be only 7% to 7.5% for alpha chains and more than 11% for beta chains. The count of ubiquitous expanded TCRs correlated with the count of ubiquitous nonsynonymous mutations, and the count of regional expanded TCRs correlated with the count of regional nonsynonymous mutations. Confirming at a functional level the hypothesis that regional TCRs recognize regional mutations was considered to require additional single-cell paired TCR alpha and beta sequencing.

This clonotype was detected many times. The antigen this receptor binds is unknown. Per-base qualities were not stored, and no clone one base away is much larger. The library was produced with 5' RACE. The instrument was a NextSeq 500. To allow correction of PCR and sequencing errors, the TCR library protocol tagged every TCR cDNA molecule with a unique molecular identifier. Regarding the original processing steps: Decombinator tools were used for TCR identification, UMI-based error correction and CDR3 extraction. TCRs above a frequency of 2 per 1,000, corresponding to the top 1% of the tumor frequency distribution, were defined as expanded. Expanded tumor TCRs statistically deemed absent (corrected P<0.05) from at least one tumor region were classed as regional, and all other expanded tumor TCRs were classed as ubiquitous. Rényi diversity was computed with the R vegan package after subsampling each repertoire 100 times to 5,000 TCRs. CDR3 similarity networks were built from amino acid triplet string-kernel similarity, connecting CDR3s with pairwise similarity above 0.82. TCRdb reran the public reads through fastp at Q25 and MiXCR, keeping productive beta chains. Each entry merges the rows of one CDR3 protein and shows their most common DNA and genes. For this entry, the V and J calls and clone size follow TCRdb and not the study's own pipeline. This sample holds about 13,000 distinct CDR3 sequences; 4% to 5.5% were observed only once. The ten largest clones represent approximately 25% of the sample.

Sample time point, as interpreted from the label and publication: sample taken at primary tumor resection. The donors were around 69 patients from the lung TRACERx cohort who had early-stage, untreated non-small cell lung cancer. For TCR sequencing, whole RNA was extracted from tumor and nontumor lung tissue, or from cryopreserved PBMC samples, and no cell sorting was done. A patient was chosen for TCR sequencing only when enough RNA was available from at least two tumor regions. A lung pathologist reviewed the tumor and adjacent nontumor lung specimens before the specimens were selected. This clonotype was obtained from a male donor with early-stage non-small cell lung cancer. Sequencing used lung tumor tissue, obtained at surgery.

The DNA sequence is given as TGTGCCAGCAGTTACACAGGACTAGCGGAGGATACGCAGTATTTT. It translates to CASSYTGLAEDTQYF. The chain is encoded by TRBV6-5 joined to TRBJ2-3; TRBD2 lines up with 10 middle nucleotides. Measured from the cysteine to the phenylalanine, the CDR3 is 15 residues long. Of the read, only the CDR3 DNA is kept; its 45 bases are in frame from base 1. Trimming takes 2 bases off V and 6 bases off J; junction bases not matched to a gene: 5. Via the germline V gene, CDR1 is MNHEY and CDR2 SVGAGI.